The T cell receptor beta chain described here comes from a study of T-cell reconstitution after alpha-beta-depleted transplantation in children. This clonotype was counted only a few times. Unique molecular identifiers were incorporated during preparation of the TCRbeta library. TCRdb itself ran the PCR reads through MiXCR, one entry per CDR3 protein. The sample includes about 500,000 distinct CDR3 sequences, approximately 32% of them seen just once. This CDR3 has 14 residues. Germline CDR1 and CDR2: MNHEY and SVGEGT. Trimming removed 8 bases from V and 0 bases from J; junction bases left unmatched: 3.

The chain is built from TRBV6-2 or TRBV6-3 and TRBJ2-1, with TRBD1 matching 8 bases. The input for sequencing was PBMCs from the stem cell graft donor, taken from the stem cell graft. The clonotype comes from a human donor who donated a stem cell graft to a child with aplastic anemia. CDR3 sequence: CASLDRGSYNEQFF. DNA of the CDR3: TGTGCCAGCCTAGACAGGGGCTCCTACAATGAGCAGTTCTTC.